Listed below are T cell receptor beta chains from one sample, sequenced in a study of post-analysis software for immune sequencing data. In TCRdb, the PCR reads were re-called with MiXCR into one record per CDR3 protein. The sample consists of about 500,000 distinct CDR3 sequences, approximately 46% of them appearing once. Sample: blood. The receptors derive from a girl aged 5-17 years with multiple sclerosis. CDR3s include the opening cysteine and the closing phenylalanine or tryptophan.

v_call: TRBV29-1; j_call: TRBJ1-4; cdr3_aa: CSAVRGGNEKLFF
v_call: TRBV27; j_call: TRBJ2-6; cdr3_aa: CASSTRGPSGANVLTF
v_call: TRBV4-2; j_call: TRBJ2-3; cdr3_aa: CASSPGLAGAGTDTQYF
v_call: TRBV27; j_call: TRBJ2-3; cdr3_aa: CASSFRATQGRDTQYF
v_call: TRBV5-1; j_call: TRBJ2-1; cdr3_aa: CASSWGQEYNEQFF
v_call: TRBV6-2/TRBV6-3; j_call: TRBJ2-1; cdr3_aa: CASSYPTLLAGEVNEQFF
v_call: TRBV7-2; j_call: TRBJ2-1; cdr3_aa: CASSLVVDGGNEQFF
v_call: TRBV7-3; j_call: TRBJ2-4; cdr3_aa: CASSSTGFQNIQYF
v_call: TRBV5-1; j_call: TRBJ2-3; cdr3_aa: CASSLDRVADTQYF
v_call: TRBV20-1; j_call: TRBJ2-7; cdr3_aa: CSAPGGRSSYEQYF
v_call: TRBV7-7; j_call: TRBJ2-1; cdr3_aa: CASSFSPPGEQFF
v_call: TRBV29-1; j_call: TRBJ1-1; cdr3_aa: CSVAGVMNAEAFF
v_call: TRBV20-1; j_call: NA; cdr3_aa: CSARDLRSSGRETQYF
v_call: TRBV29-1; j_call: TRBJ1-1; cdr3_aa: CSVDNVGFGGEAFF
v_call: TRBV6-2/TRBV6-3; j_call: TRBJ2-7; cdr3_aa: CASSGRYYEQYF
v_call: TRBV6-6; j_call: TRBJ2-1; cdr3_aa: CASSYGESEQFF
v_call: TRBV30; j_call: TRBJ1-1; cdr3_aa: CAWNPAGAVTEAFF
v_call: TRBV6-5; j_call: TRBJ2-5; cdr3_aa: CASRRPYQETQYF
v_call: TRBV2; j_call: TRBJ2-1; cdr3_aa: CASLAGPSYNEQFF
v_call: TRBV12-5; j_call: TRBJ2-5; cdr3_aa: CASGLSHASLETQYF
v_call: TRBV20-1; j_call: TRBJ2-1; cdr3_aa: CSAIPLRVVSYNEQFF
v_call: TRBV20-1; j_call: TRBJ2-5; cdr3_aa: CSPNQETQYF
v_call: TRBV2; j_call: TRBJ2-3; cdr3_aa: CASNWVDTQYF
v_call: TRBV12-3/TRBV12-4; j_call: TRBJ1-1; cdr3_aa: CASMSLGGSEAFF
v_call: TRBV3-1; j_call: TRBJ1-2; cdr3_aa: CASSQVSVSNYGYTF
v_call: TRBV4-3; j_call: TRBJ2-1; cdr3_aa: CASSRVGLAGYNEQFF
v_call: TRBV29-1; j_call: TRBJ1-1; cdr3_aa: CSVVDRDEAFF
v_call: TRBV28; j_call: TRBJ2-3; cdr3_aa: CASSLYGAGTDTQYF
v_call: TRBV25-1; j_call: TRBJ2-5; cdr3_aa: CASSDHRGQETQYF
v_call: TRBV9; j_call: NA; cdr3_aa: CASSPRTSYYEQYF
v_call: TRBV9; j_call: TRBJ2-5; cdr3_aa: CASSVGSGGETRYF
v_call: TRBV20-1; j_call: TRBJ2-1; cdr3_aa: CSEFSSSSYNKQFF
v_call: TRBV20-1; j_call: TRBJ1-2; cdr3_aa: CSAQKAGLRAYGYTF
v_call: TRBV2; j_call: TRBJ2-1; cdr3_aa: CATDQGPDHNEQFF
v_call: TRBV18; j_call: TRBJ2-5; cdr3_aa: CASSPLSREETQYF
v_call: TRBV28; j_call: TRBJ2-7; cdr3_aa: CASRWTGTYEQYF
v_call: TRBV5-6; j_call: TRBJ2-1; cdr3_aa: CASSRITTSGSGNEQFF
v_call: TRBV7-9; j_call: TRBJ2-7; cdr3_aa: CASSLRGRGPYEQYF
v_call: TRBV11-2; j_call: TRBJ2-3; cdr3_aa: CASSPERVDTQYF
v_call: TRBV7-2; j_call: TRBJ1-2; cdr3_aa: CASSVNTGGLDGYTF
v_call: TRBV28; j_call: TRBJ2-4; cdr3_aa: CASSLTSGRQLLQYF
v_call: TRBV24-1; j_call: TRBJ2-7; cdr3_aa: CATSDLRLARLRYEQYF
v_call: TRBV7-2; j_call: TRBJ1-2; cdr3_aa: CASSLLSSYGYTF
v_call: TRBV10-2; j_call: TRBJ1-1; cdr3_aa: CASKRQANTEAFF
v_call: TRBV28; j_call: TRBJ2-5; cdr3_aa: CAGRGQGVSGTQYF
v_call: TRBV12-3/TRBV12-4; j_call: TRBJ2-3; cdr3_aa: CASSLRLAGGGDAQYF
v_call: TRBV9; j_call: TRBJ2-5; cdr3_aa: CASSVEAGGRTQYF
v_call: TRBV4-3; j_call: TRBJ2-1; cdr3_aa: CASSQEPRSSALRNEQFF
v_call: TRBV20-1; j_call: TRBJ2-6; cdr3_aa: CSARDMADSGANVLTF
v_call: TRBV20-1; j_call: TRBJ2-5; cdr3_aa: CSARDSGGRETQYF
v_call: TRBV6-5; j_call: TRBJ2-5; cdr3_aa: CASSAGGVETQYF
v_call: TRBV12-3/TRBV12-4; j_call: TRBJ2-1; cdr3_aa: CASTTLGLSYNEQFF
v_call: TRBV6-6; j_call: TRBJ1-3; cdr3_aa: CASTGVAGNTIYF
v_call: TRBV7-7; j_call: TRBJ1-1; cdr3_aa: CASSPGPPNTEAFF
v_call: TRBV7-9; j_call: TRBJ2-5; cdr3_aa: CASSLAGSETQYF
v_call: TRBV7-9; j_call: TRBJ2-1; cdr3_aa: CASSPLRTSGVCYEQFF
v_call: TRBV7-3; j_call: TRBJ2-1; cdr3_aa: CASSKTSGSYNERFF
v_call: TRBV28; j_call: TRBJ2-5; cdr3_aa: CASSSPSYTKYF
v_call: TRBV7-9; j_call: TRBJ1-2; cdr3_aa: CASSNPNNYGYTF